The 27 T cell receptor beta chains below were found in one sample sequenced in a study of shared clonotypes between healthy human individuals. Assay used: immunoSEQ multiplex PCR; TCRdb lists only in-frame clones, some missing. This table holds 1.4 million or so clones, about 98.5% found once. The specimen was naive CD4+ T cells sorted from blood. The subset was: CD45RA+ positively selected. The receptor source for this set is a man younger than 45 in good health.

The CDR3 reads CATSRGQGAGTDTQYF. CDR3 DNA sequence: TGTGCCACCAGCAGGGGACAGGGGGCTGGCACAGATACGCAGTATTTT. The V gene is TRBV15, the J gene TRBJ2-3, with 12 bases matching TRBD1. The CDR3 length is 16 residues. CDR1 is LNHNV and CDR2 is YYDKDF in the germline V gene (reference sequence). The junction had 2 bases not matched to a gene; V was cut back by 3 bases and J by 1 base.

This clone appeared a single time. The genes are TRBV4-3 and TRBJ1-4; no firm D call. This CDR3 region has 16 residues. V was pared by 0 bases and J by 10 bases, with 18 bases between. CDR1 and CDR2 from the germline V gene are LGHNA and YSLEER. Here the CDR3 reads CASSQDWTRGTGKLFF. The CDR3 region has the DNA TGCGCCAGCAGCCAAGATTGGACCCGAGGAACGGGAAAACTGTTTTTT.

This chain uses TRBV5-5 with TRBJ2-7; 9 bases are a match to TRBD1. Germline lookup yields CDR1 SGHKS and CDR2 YYEKEE (reference sequence). This CDR3 contains 16 residues. The V segment lost 4 bases and the J segment 0 bases; nucleotides outside the gene matches: 8. The CDR3 reads CASSRSPGQGSYEQYF. CDR3 coding DNA: TGTGCCAGCAGCCGATCTCCGGGACAGGGCTCCTACGAGCAGTACTTC.

CDR3 DNA: TGTGCCAGCAGCTTGGGCCCCCACAATGAGCAGTTCTTC. Translation: CASSLGPHNEQFF. The genes are TRBV11-2 and TRBJ2-1; no firm D call. Trimming shortened V by 3 bases and J by 5 bases, and 8 bases separated the two germline ends. The CDR3 totals 13 residues. In germline, CDR1 is SGHAT, CDR2 FQNNGV. Full variable domain (remainder filled in from reference TRBV11-2 and TRBJ2-1): EAGVAQSPRYKIIEKRQSVAFWCNPISGHATLYWYQQILGQGPKLLIQFQNNGVVDDSQLPKDRFSAERLKGVDSTLKIQPAKLEDSAVYLCASSLGPHNEQFFGPGTRLTVL.

V usage is TRBV5-1 and J usage is TRBJ2-5; D call uncertain. CDR1 is SGHRS, CDR2 YFSETQ, per germline. The CDR3 runs to 13 residues. Trimming left V 0 bases short and J 2 bases short, with 5 bases between. CDR3 coding DNA: TGCGCCAGCAGCTTGGAGATACAAGAGACCCAGTACTTC. This translates into CASSLEIQETQYF.

The J gene is TRBJ2-7, the V gene TRBV5-1, with TRBD1 identical over 10 bases. CDR3 length equals 17 residues. After removal of 4 bases from V and 3 bases from J, the junction contained 13 bases not matched to a gene. Germline V lookup: CDR1 SGHRS, CDR2 YFSETQ. CDR3 residues: CASSPMTPGTGVYEQYF. DNA of the CDR3: TGCGCCAGCAGCCCCATGACCCCCGGGACAGGGGTCTACGAGCAGTACTTC. The variable domain in full, completed from reference TRBV5-1 and TRBJ2-7, reads KAGVTQTPRYLIKTRGQQVTLSCSPISGHRSVSWYQQTPGQGLQFLFEYFSETQRNKGNFPGRFSGRQFSNSRSEMNVSTLELGDSALYLCASSPMTPGTGVYEQYFGPGTRLTVT.

This chain connects TRBV28 to TRBJ2-5, with a tentative D call TRBD1 (5 bases). Trimming shortened V by 8 bases and J by 13 bases, and 20 bases separated the two germline ends. The CDR3 loop spans 12 amino acids. The germline gives CDR1 MDHEN, CDR2 SYDVKM. CDR3 nucleotides: TGTGCCAGCCAGGGATGGTCAACTCTACTGTACTTC. This encodes CASQGWSTLLYF.

J is TRBJ1-2 and V is TRBV28, with TRBD1 matching 10 bases. Trimming at V came to 8 bases and at J to 6 bases, leaving 3 bases not matched to a gene. From germline, CDR1 is MDHEN and CDR2 SYDVKM. This CDR3 comprises 12 residues. The CDR3, as DNA: TGTGCCAGCGGGACAGGGGTCAATGGCTACACCTTC. Translation gives CASGTGVNGYTF.

This clone came up once. V and J are TRBV28 and TRBJ2-7; no clear D gene. Germline values: CDR1 MDHEN, CDR2 SYDVKM. This CDR3 is built from 12 residues. The V gene lost 0 bases and the J gene lost 7 bases, with 7 bases spanning the gap. The CDR3 DNA follows: TGTGCCAGCAGTTTATGGCCCTCGGAGCAGTACTTC. The encoded protein is CASSLWPSEQYF.

CDR3 in DNA: TGTGCCAGCACCATCAGCGGGAGGGCCTACGAGCAGTACTTC. Amino acid sequence: CASTISGRAYEQYF. This rearrangement joins TRBV7-9 to TRBJ2-7; 10 nucleotides agree with TRBD2. J lost 2 bases, V lost 7 bases, and 5 bases had no gene match. From germline, CDR1 is SEHNR and CDR2 FQNEAQ (reference sequence). The CDR3 has 14 residues. The full variable domain, in which reference TRBV7-9 and TRBJ2-7 provide the parts outside the CDR3, is DTGVSQNPRHKITKRGQNVTFRCDPISEHNRLYWYRQTLGQGPEFLTYFQNEAQLEKSRLLSDRFSAERPKGSFSTLEIQRTEQGDSAMYLCASTISGRAYEQYFGPGTRLTVT.

The genes are TRBV2 and TRBJ1-3; D is unresolved. The germline V and J ends were trimmed by 3 bases and 0 bases, with 12 bases remaining between them. Germline CDR1 and CDR2: SNHLY and FYNNEI. The CDR3 totals 16 residues. The chain's CDR3 is CASSEETGVSGNTIYF. CDR3 nucleotide sequence: TGTGCCAGCAGTGAGGAGACTGGAGTCTCTGGAAACACCATATATTTT.

This rearrangement joins TRBV10-3 to TRBJ2-5, with 12 positions matching TRBD1. CDR1 and CDR2 from the germline V gene are ENHRY and SYGVKD. V shed 7 bases and J 5 bases; nucleotides not matched to a gene: 5. The CDR3 is made up of 14 amino acids. The CDR3 region has the DNA TGTGCCATCACCAGGGACAGGGGGCTCGAGACCCAGTACTTC. It yields the protein CAITRDRGLETQYF.

J is TRBJ2-2 and V is TRBV15; the D gene is possibly TRBD2 (7 bases). The CDR3 consists of 18 residues. V shed 0 bases and J shed 1 base, with 15 bases lying between them. Germline values: CDR1 LNHNV, CDR2 YYDKDF (reference sequence). CDR3 loop: CATSRDYGGRGNTGELFF. The CDR3 DNA reads as TGTGCCACCAGCAGAGATTACGGGGGGCGTGGGAACACCGGGGAGCTGTTTTTT.

The rearrangement joins TRBV5-6 to TRBJ1-1; D not resolved. The CDR3 is 15 residues long. V lost 4 bases, J lost 0 bases, and 13 bases lay in between. Germline CDR1 and CDR2: SGHDT and YYEEEE. CDR3 DNA sequence: TGTGCCAGCAGCACAAGTAGGGTCATGAACACTGAAGCTTTCTTT. It translates to CASSTSRVMNTEAFF.

The rearrangement links TRBV28 to TRBJ2-7, with a tentative D call TRBD2 (5 bases). The CDR3 extends over 11 amino acids. The ends were cut back, 7 bases at V and 6 bases at J, with 10 bases in the middle. From germline, CDR1 is MDHEN and CDR2 SYDVKM. CDR3 loop: CASNGGFEQYF. Here the CDR3 DNA reads TGTGCCAGCAATGGCGGGTTCGAGCAGTACTTC.

For the CDR3, the DNA is TGTGCCAGCTCACCGTCCCGGGACAGGGTAAACATTCAGTACTTC. This encodes CASSPSRDRVNIQYF. The chain combines TRBV18 with TRBJ2-4; 9 nucleotides agree with TRBD1. V dropped 3 bases and J dropped 6; count of bases not matched to a gene: 6. The CDR3 is 15 amino acids. Germline lookup yields CDR1 KGHSH and CDR2 LQKENI.

This clone was recorded only once. The V and J genes are TRBV12-5 and TRBJ2-7, with D uncertain. The germline V gene has CDR1 LGHNT and CDR2 FRNRAP. The CDR3 has 16 residues. V was trimmed by 6 bases and J by 3 bases, leaving 21 bases between them. The CDR3 spells CASGRTLTGIFYEQYF. CDR3 in DNA: TGTGCTAGTGGGCGCACCCTGACTGGAATATTCTACGAGCAGTACTTC.

This clone was observed once. This chain connects TRBV5-8 to TRBJ2-7; TRBD1 is a possible D gene (5 bases). There are 14 residues in the CDR3. V was trimmed by 1 base and J by 2 bases, leaving 10 bases between them. Germline V lookup: CDR1 SGHTS, CDR2 YDEGEE. The CDR3, as DNA: TGTGCCAGCAGCTTGAGGGGTGCCACCTACGAGCAGTACTTC. Encoded protein: CASSLRGATYEQYF.

The chain joins TRBV7-2 to TRBJ2-7; 8 bases agree with TRBD1. The CDR3 consists of 13 residues. Germline CDR1 reads SGHTA; CDR2 reads FQGNSA. V lost 7 bases, J lost 4 bases, and 6 bases stayed unmatched. The CDR3 here is CASTQGALYEQYF. The CDR3 nucleotides read TGTGCCAGCACCCAGGGGGCTCTTTACGAGCAGTACTTC. Supplemented by reference TRBV7-2 and TRBJ2-7, the full variable domain reads GAGVSQSPSNKVTEKGKDVELRCDPISGHTALYWYRQSLGQGLEFLIYFQGNSAPDKSGLPSDRFSAERTGGSVSTLTIQRTQQEDSAVYLCASTQGALYEQYFGPGTRLTVT.

V and J are TRBV2 and TRBJ2-7; D may be TRBD1 or TRBD2 (5 bases each). V was cut by 7 bases and J by 0 bases, with 13 bases left in between. CDR1 is SNHLY and CDR2 is FYNNEI in the germline V gene. The CDR3 is 14 residues long. The CDR3 reads CASTEGSVSYEQYF. In DNA form, the CDR3 reads TGTGCCAGCACCGAGGGGAGCGTCTCCTACGAGCAGTACTTC.

The V call is TRBV30, the J call TRBJ1-1; D remains ambiguous. The CDR3 consists of 14 residues. Germline assignment: CDR1 GTSNPN and CDR2 SVGIG (reference sequence). Trimming took 0 bases from V and 0 from J, leaving 8 bases between them. The CDR3 bases are TGTGCCTGGAGTGTTTCACCTATGAACACTGAAGCTTTCTTT. This translates into CAWSVSPMNTEAFF.

On this clone itself: Different DNA sequences within this sample yield the same CDR3. This chain uses TRBV5-1 with TRBJ2-7; possible D gene TRBD2, 6 bases. Deletions cut 0 bases from V and 0 bases from J, with 7 bases between. The CDR3 is 14 residues long. CDR1 is SGHRS and CDR2 is YFSETQ in the germline V gene. The CDR3 DNA sequence: TGCGCCAGCAGCTTGGCCGGGAGCTCCTACGAGCAGTACTTC. It is translated as CASSLAGSSYEQYF.

CDR3 in DNA: TGTGCCAGCCAGCGGCAGGGGAGTATGGAGACCCAGTACTTC. Protein sequence: CASQRQGSMETQYF. The chain has TRBV7-8 and TRBJ2-5, with D perhaps matching TRBD1 (6 bases). This CDR3 comprises 14 residues. Germline V gives CDR1 SGHVS, CDR2 FQNEAQ. V lost 8 bases, J lost 5 bases, and 18 bases lay in between.

The genes are TRBV11-2 and TRBJ2-7, with D hard to call. The CDR3 is 15 residues long. Germline CDR1 reads SGHAT; CDR2 reads FQNNGV. Deletions cut 0 bases from V and 0 bases from J, with 9 bases between. CDR3 sequence: CASSLDGSSSYEQYF. The CDR3, as DNA: TGTGCCAGCAGCTTAGATGGCTCCAGCTCCTACGAGCAGTACTTC.

This chain links TRBV11-2 with TRBJ1-1; the D is unclear. The germline CDR1 and CDR2 sequences are SGHAT and FQNNGV. The CDR3 has 13 amino acids. V lost 5 bases, J lost 6 bases, and 13 bases lay in between. The CDR3 nucleotides are TGTGCCAGCAGCCGTTCTCGATACTCTGAAGCTTTCTTT. Protein product: CASSRSRYSEAFF.

V usage is TRBV25-1 and J usage is TRBJ1-3, with a possible D match to TRBD1 (5 bases). Germline V gene data show CDR1 as MGHDK and CDR2 as SYGVNS. Between the trimmed V and J ends, which lost 4 bases and 9 bases, there was a span of 13 bases. The CDR3 totals 13 residues. In nucleotides, the CDR3 is TGTGCCAGCAGTGGGTCGGGGGAGCCCACCATATATTTT. The encoded protein is CASSGSGEPTIYF.

The chain joins TRBV14 to TRBJ2-5; a possible D gene is TRBD2 (5 bases). The CDR3 runs to 16 residues. The germline V gene has CDR1 SGHDN and CDR2 FVKESK. Trimming stripped 4 bases from V and 4 bases from J, with 19 bases between. CDR3 amino acids: CASSPAGLFTRETQYF. The CDR3 DNA sequence: TGTGCCAGCAGCCCCGCCGGACTCTTCACGCGAGAGACCCAGTACTTC.